This T cell receptor (beta chain) emerged from a study of post-analysis software for immune sequencing data. Study-level points and caveats: With TRBV5-6, TRBV5-1 and TRBV20-1 included, 5 or 6 TRBV segments were more frequent in patients than in controls.

TCR beta cDNA libraries had unique molecular identifiers. TCRdb redid the calling of the PCR reads with MiXCR, one entry per CDR3 protein. The table records around 400,000 distinct CDR3 sequences, less than 40% of them present only once. This clonotype showed up just once. Antigen unknown. This CDR3 is 15 amino acids long. Germline-derived CDR1 and CDR2 are DFQATT and SNEGSKA (reference sequence). The V and J genes are TRBV20-1 and TRBJ2-5, with 12 positions matching TRBD2. The J call may be mistaken, given a closer DNA end match to TRBJ2-1. The receptor was isolated from a girl aged 2-10 years with multiple sclerosis. Specimen: blood. The CDR3 here is CSAGTSGPYKETQFF. The CDR3 region has the DNA TGCAGTGCTGGGACTAGCGGGCCGTACAAAGAGACCCAGTTCTTC.